Listed below are T cell receptor beta chains from one sample, sequenced in a study of identical twins. TCRdb re-called the 5' RACE reads with MiXCR, one entry per CDR3 protein. The sample lists 690,000 or so distinct CDR3 sequences, 8.5% to 9.5% occurring once. Separately, the same data were catalogued under a study of yellow fever vaccine responses in identical twins.

Material: PBMCs. Receptor source: a woman between 18 and 29 years old in good health. The CDR3 runs from the conserved cysteine through the conserved F or W. A D gene is named only where the DNA matches it firmly. Not all rows give a size; the values are once, few, many and, for expanded clones, a class.

>16|TRBJ1-3|many|.|TRBV4-1
TGCGCCAGCAGCCAAGATACAGGGTTCGGTGGAAACACCATATATTTT
CASSQDTGFGGNTIYF
>16|TRBJ1-4|many|.|TRBV5-1
TGCGCCAGCAGCTTGGACGGGGGGAGTCGGGATGAAAAACTGTTTTTT
CASSLDGGSRDEKLFF
>17|TRBJ2-7|.|TRBD2|TRBV20-1
TGCAGTGCTAGAGATCGTGCTAGCGGCACGAGCTCCTACGAGCAGTACTTC
CSARDRASGTSSYEQYF
>13|TRBJ1-6|few|TRBD1|TRBV5-1
TGCGCCAGCAGTGCAGACAGGGTCTCACCCCTCCACTTT
CASSADRVSPLHF
>13|TRBJ2-2|.|.|TRBV9
TGTGCCAGCAGTCTAGGGCACGGCGGGGAGCTGTTTTTT
CASSLGHGGELFF
>16|TRBJ2-3|.|.|TRBV18
TGTGCCAGCTCACCACTTGCCGAAAGGGGGTCAGATACGCAGTATTTT
CASSPLAERGSDTQYF
>19|TRBJ2-3|many|TRBD2|TRBV15
TGTGCCACCAGCAGAGTACGGGGGACTAGCGGGGGACGCACAGATACGCAGTATTTT
CATSRVRGTSGGRTDTQYF
>12|TRBJ2-7|few|TRBD1|TRBV20-1
TGCAGTGCTAACAGGGGGCTCGACGAGCAGTACTTC
CSANRGLDEQYF
>14|TRBJ2-7|.|TRBD1|TRBV20-1
TGCAGTGCCTATGCTGGGACAGGGGCCTACGAGCAGTACTTC
CSAYAGTGAYEQYF
>14|TRBJ2-7|.|.|TRBV6-5
TGTGCCAGCAGTTTAACTAGGTCAACCTACGAGCAGTACTTC
CASSLTRSTYEQYF
>16|TRBJ2-7|few|.|TRBV4-2
TGTGCCAGCAGCCAAGATCCGTACCGCGGCTCCTACGAGCAGTACTTC
CASSQDPYRGSYEQYF
>18|TRBJ2-2|.|TRBD1|TRBV6-5
TGTGCCAGCAGTTACTCGTCTGCCCCAAACCCAGGGGGCGGGGAGCTGTTTTTT
CASSYSSAPNPGGGELFF
>13|TRBJ2-1|.|.|TRBV7-2
TGTGCCAGCAGCTTAGTTAGACTCGGTGAGCAGTTCTTC
CASSLVRLGEQFF
>16|TRBJ1-1|.|.|TRBV7-9
TGTGCCAGCAGCCCCTGGGTTGGGACAAAGAACACTGAAGCTTTCTTT
CASSPWVGTKNTEAFF
>16|TRBJ2-1|.|TRBD2|TRBV6-2/TRBV6-3
TGTGCCAGCAGTTCCTCCGGACTAGCGGACTACAATGAGCAGTTCTTC
CASSSSGLADYNEQFF
>16|TRBJ2-5|many|TRBD2|TRBV4-1
TGCGCCAGCAGCCAGGCGGGGGGAAACACCCAAGAGACCCAGTACTTC
CASSQAGGNTQETQYF
>15|TRBJ2-5|.|TRBD2|TRBV20-1
TGCAGTGCTAGCCATTCCCTAGCGGACGAAGAGACCCAGTACTTC
CSASHSLADEETQYF
>17|TRBJ2-4|.|.|TRBV10-3
TGTGCCACCTCGACAGACGCCAGGGGACTTGGCAAAAACATTCAGTACTTC
CATSTDARGLGKNIQYF
>20|TRBJ2-2|.|.|TRBV11-3
TGTGCCAGCAGCTTCTATAATCCCTCGGGGGGCGCAGATAACACCGGGGAGCTGTTTTTT
CASSFYNPSGGADNTGELFF
>13|TRBJ1-1|few|.|TRBV4-3
TGCGCCAGCAGCCAAGGAGGCTGGAGGGAAGCTTTCTTT
CASSQGGWREAFF
>16|TRBJ2-7|.|TRBD2|TRBV6-2/TRBV6-3
TGTGCCAGCAGTTACCAGCGGGGGGGCCCCAGCTACGAGCAGTACTTC
CASSYQRGGPSYEQYF
>14|TRBJ2-4|.|TRBD2|TRBV5-1
TGCGCCAGCAGCCCGGGGGGGGGATCGAGCATTCAGTACTTC
CASSPGGGSSIQYF
>14|TRBJ2-7|few|.|TRBV9
TGTGCCAGCAGCGTATGGGGGAGCTCCTACGAGCAGTACTTC
CASSVWGSSYEQYF
>15|TRBJ2-1|many|.|TRBV7-8
TGTGCCAGCAGCGCGAGCGGAGGTATTTACAATGAGCAGTTCTTC
CASSASGGIYNEQFF
>14|TRBJ2-5|.|.|TRBV3-1
TGTGCCAGCAGCGTCGTTAGCTGGCAAGAGACCCAGTACTTC
CASSVVSWQETQYF
>14|TRBJ2-7|few|TRBD1|TRBV28
TGTGCCAGCAGAGTGGACAGGGCCTCCTACGAGCAGTACTTC
CASRVDRASYEQYF
>17|TRBJ2-2|few|TRBD2|TRBV7-8
TGTGCCAGCAGCTCTTCTACTAGCGGGGGGAACACCGGGGAGCTGTTTTTT
CASSSSTSGGNTGELFF
>17|TRBJ2-2|many|TRBD1|TRBV28
TGTGCCAGCTTAGGGAAAGGGCAGGGGGCCGGCACCGGGGAGCTGTTTTTT
CASLGKGQGAGTGELFF
>15|TRBJ2-7|.|TRBD1|TRBV5-6
TGTGCCAGCAGCTTGGTGCGCAGGGGGCGCCAAGAGCAGTACTTC
CASSLVRRGRQEQYF
>16|TRBJ2-1|few|.|TRBV28
TGTGCCAGCAGTCCTCTTCGACAGGCTTCCTACAATGAGCAGTTCTTC
CASSPLRQASYNEQFF
>15|TRBJ2-2|few|.|TRBV5-1
TGCGCCAGCAGCTTGGAGAGGAGAAACACCGGGGAGCTGTTTTTT
CASSLERRNTGELFF
>16|TRBJ2-2|few|.|TRBV5-1
TGCGCCAGCAGCTTGCAACTAGACCAACACACCGGGGAGCTGTTTTTT
CASSLQLDQHTGELFF
>12|TRBJ2-1|many|.|TRBV7-9
TGTGCCAGCAGCTTAGCGCTTTATGAGCAGTTCTTC
CASSLALYEQFF
>12|TRBJ1-1|.|.|TRBV29-1
TGCAGCGTTTATAGTCAGAACACTGAAGCTTTCTTT
CSVYSQNTEAFF
>16|TRBJ2-1|.|TRBD1|TRBV5-1
TGCGCCAGCAGCTTGTCAACAGGGGAAAACTACAATGAGCAGTTCTTC
CASSLSTGENYNEQFF
>14|TRBJ2-3|.|TRBD2|TRBV20-1
TGCAGTGCTCCTCTAGCGGGGGCCACAGATACGCAGTATTTT
CSAPLAGATDTQYF
>13|TRBJ2-3|few|.|TRBV6-6
TGTGCCAGCAGCCACAACCCCGCAGATACGCAGTATTTT
CASSHNPADTQYF
>14|TRBJ2-7|few|.|TRBV29-1
TGCAGCGCTGATTCGGGGGCAGGGGGCTACGAGCAGTACTTC
CSADSGAGGYEQYF
>11|TRBJ2-1|many|.|TRBV27
TGTGCCAGCAGTTTAGGAGGGGGTTGGTTCTTC
CASSLGGGWFF
>17|TRBJ2-7|.|TRBD1|TRBV4-3
TGCGCCAGCAGCCAAGGGGTACAGTTATCCAGGGGGCGCGAGCAGTACTTC
CASSQGVQLSRGREQYF
>13|TRBJ1-2|.|TRBD1|TRBV6-2/TRBV6-3
TGTGCCAGCAGACCGACGACAGGGGATGGCTACACCTTC
CASRPTTGDGYTF
>12|TRBJ2-1|.|.|TRBV6-2/TRBV6-3
TGTGCCAGCAGTTACTTGTTCGGTGAGCAGTTCTTC
CASSYLFGEQFF
>13|TRBJ2-1|.|.|TRBV28
TGTGCCAGCAGGCCCGGGAGCCACAATGAGCAGTTCTTC
CASRPGSHNEQFF
>15|TRBJ2-7|few|.|TRBV28
TGTGCCAGCAGTTTCGCGTTAGGGCAGGCCTACGAGCAGTACTTC
CASSFALGQAYEQYF
>13|TRBJ2-5|many|.|TRBV29-1
TGCAGCGTGGACTCGCAGATACAAGAGACCCAGTACTTC
CSVDSQIQETQYF
>15|TRBJ2-7|.|TRBD1|TRBV11-2
TGTGCCAGCAGCTCCACAGGGGGCATCTCCTACGAGCAGTACTTC
CASSSTGGISYEQYF
>13|TRBJ2-1|.|TRBD2|TRBV20-1
TGCAGTGCTAGAGGGAGCGGGGTTTCGGAGCAGTTCTTC
CSARGSGVSEQFF
>15|TRBJ2-3|.|.|TRBV7-6
TGTGCCAGCAGCTTAGTGGGTCAGGAGGTTGATACGCAGTATTTT
CASSLVGQEVDTQYF
>14|TRBJ2-3|few|.|TRBV4-3
TGCGCCAGCAGCCAAGGAACTAGTCTGGATACGCAGTATTTT
CASSQGTSLDTQYF
>15|TRBJ2-4|.|.|TRBV29-1
TGCAGCGTTGAAGATCGGAGAAGAGGCAAAAACATTCAGTACTTC
CSVEDRRRGKNIQYF
>17|TRBJ2-7|few|TRBD1|TRBV12-3/TRBV12-4
TGTGCCAGCAGTTTAGCGCTATTGGGGACAGGGGCCTACGAGCAGTACTTC
CASSLALLGTGAYEQYF
>15|TRBJ2-7|.|.|TRBV20-1
TGCAGTGCTAGAGATAGGGAGGCAGGGATCCACGAGCAGTACTTC
CSARDREAGIHEQYF